These 11 T cell receptor beta chains came from one sample sequenced in a study of blood T cells in healthy people across ages. Alongside a J-beta primer mix, a sample-barcoded 5' primer served in a second PCR lasting about 7 to 12 cycles. TCRdb called the 5' RACE reads again in MiXCR, with one record for every CDR3 protein. The sample holds approximately 810,000 distinct CDR3 sequences, under 35% seen once. The sequencing sample was made of blood. These receptor sequences come from a woman at least 80 years old in good health.

The genes are TRBV20-1 and TRBJ1-1, with D possibly TRBD1 on 5 matching bases. The CDR3 consists of 14 residues. Looked up from germline, CDR1 is DFQATT and CDR2 is SNEGSKA (reference sequence). Trimming cost V 3 bases and J 4 bases, with 15 bases left between them. CDR3 DNA: TGCAGTGCTAGTGGCCAGGTGGGGGTCACTGAAGCTTTCTTT. Protein sequence: CSASGQVGVTEAFF.

This clonotype has a handful of counts. The gene calls are TRBV5-1 and TRBJ2-1, with D perhaps matching TRBD1 or TRBD2 (5 bases each). Trimming took off 0 bases at V and 8 bases at J, with 15 bases between the two ends. Germline V CDR1 and CDR2: SGHRS, YFSETQ. The CDR3 length is 15 residues. CDR3 sequence reads: CASSLARGSGDEQFF. Here the CDR3 DNA reads TGCGCCAGCAGCTTGGCCCGGGGCTCCGGGGATGAGCAGTTCTTC.

The CDR3 reads CASSVPEETQYF. CDR3 coding DNA: TGTGCCAGCAGCGTCCCGGAAGAGACCCAGTACTTC. The chain joins TRBV6-2 or TRBV6-3 to TRBJ2-5; no clear D. CDR1 and CDR2 (germline): MNHEY, SVGEGT. The CDR3 consists of 12 residues. V lost 6 bases to trimming and J lost 3 bases, with 8 bases between them.

Concerning this clonotype: One end of the junction varies from germline; a read error may be responsible. V gene TRBV9 combines with J gene TRBJ1-2, with 9 bases aligning to TRBD1. The CDR3 has 14 amino acids. Germline CDR1 and CDR2: SGDLS and YYNGEE. The CDR3 nucleotides read TGTGCCAACAGCGCAGGGACAGGGCCCCATGGCTACACCTTC. This sequence encodes CANSAGTGPHGYTF.

This CDR3 reads CASSRRTGGGGELFF. The DNA of the CDR3 is TGTGCCAGCAGCCGACGGACAGGGGGCGGCGGGGAGCTGTTTTTT. The genes are TRBV7-2 and TRBJ2-2; 11 nucleotides agree with TRBD1. CDR1 and CDR2 (germline): SGHTA, FQGNSA. J was trimmed by 7 bases and V by 5 bases; bases with no gene match: 6. This CDR3 is 15 amino acids long.

A note on this clonotype: It may be a read error: a sequence one base away is much more abundant. The chain carries TRBV15 and TRBJ2-1, with 9 positions matching TRBD2. Per germline, CDR1 LNHNV and CDR2 YYDKDF (reference sequence). CDR3 size: 16 residues. CDR3 sequence: CVTSRDSAGGTNEQFF. In DNA, the CDR3 is TGTGTCACCAGCAGAGATTCGGCGGGGGGGACGAATGAGCAGTTCTTC.

This chain connects TRBV12-3 or TRBV12-4 to TRBJ2-3; 10 bases are shared with TRBD2. This CDR3 is built from 17 residues. V lost 3 bases to trimming and J lost 6 bases; unmatched junction nucleotides: 12. CDR3 residues: CASSFPWISGRPDTQYF. The CDR3 nucleotides are TGTGCCAGCAGTTTCCCCTGGATTAGCGGGAGGCCTGATACGCAGTATTTT.

The sample holds a few counts of this clonotype. The rearrangement uses TRBV11-2 and TRBJ1-4; D possibly corresponds to TRBD1 (5 bases). Germline CDR1 SGHAT, CDR2 FQNNGV. The CDR3 spans 16 residues. V lost 0 bases and J 7 bases, leaving 15 bases between the germline ends. CDR3 coding DNA: TGTGCCAGCAGCTTAGAAGGGCCGGGGGAGGGTGAAAAACTGTTTTTT. As protein: CASSLEGPGEGEKLFF.

V usage is TRBV7-2 and J usage is TRBJ2-7; D uncertain. CDR1 is SGHTA, CDR2 FQGNSA, per germline. The CDR3 sequence is 13 residues long. V was clipped by 7 bases and J by 2 bases, with 12 bases between them. CDR3 region: CASTTPGPYEQYF. CDR3 bases: TGTGCCAGCACCACACCCGGACCCTACGAGCAGTACTTC. The full variable domain, completed using reference TRBV7-2 and TRBJ2-7, is GAGVSQSPSNKVTEKGKDVELRCDPISGHTALYWYRQSLGQGLEFLIYFQGNSAPDKSGLPSDRFSAERTGGSVSTLTIQRTQQEDSAVYLCASTTPGPYEQYFGPGTRLTVT.

The chain combines TRBV7-9 with TRBJ2-3; D is possibly TRBD2 (6 bases). Germline CDR1 SEHNR, CDR2 FQNEAQ (reference sequence). There are 15 residues in the CDR3. Trimming left V 4 bases short and J 3 bases short, with 14 bases between. CDR3 sequence reads: CASSSLAYSTDTQYF. The CDR3 region has the DNA TGTGCCAGCAGCTCTCTAGCGTATTCTACAGATACGCAGTATTTT. The full variable domain, in which reference TRBV7-9 and TRBJ2-3 provide the parts outside the CDR3, is DTGVSQNPRHKITKRGQNVTFRCDPISEHNRLYWYRQTLGQGPEFLTYFQNEAQLEKSRLLSDRFSAERPKGSFSTLEIQRTEQGDSAMYLCASSSLAYSTDTQYFGPGTRLTVL.

Remarks on this clonotype: A single base separates this from a much larger clone, so it may be a read error. The rearrangement links TRBV6-5 to TRBJ1-2; 12 bases agree with TRBD1. With 0 bases clipped from V and 8 bases from J, the junction kept 13 bases outside the gene matches. This CDR3 is built from 18 residues. CDR1 and CDR2 (germline): MNHEY, SVGAGI. CDR3 coding DNA: TGTGCCAGCAGTTACTCATATGGGACAGGGGGCGCGACGGGAGGCTACACCTTC. Protein product: CASSYSYGTGGATGGYTF.